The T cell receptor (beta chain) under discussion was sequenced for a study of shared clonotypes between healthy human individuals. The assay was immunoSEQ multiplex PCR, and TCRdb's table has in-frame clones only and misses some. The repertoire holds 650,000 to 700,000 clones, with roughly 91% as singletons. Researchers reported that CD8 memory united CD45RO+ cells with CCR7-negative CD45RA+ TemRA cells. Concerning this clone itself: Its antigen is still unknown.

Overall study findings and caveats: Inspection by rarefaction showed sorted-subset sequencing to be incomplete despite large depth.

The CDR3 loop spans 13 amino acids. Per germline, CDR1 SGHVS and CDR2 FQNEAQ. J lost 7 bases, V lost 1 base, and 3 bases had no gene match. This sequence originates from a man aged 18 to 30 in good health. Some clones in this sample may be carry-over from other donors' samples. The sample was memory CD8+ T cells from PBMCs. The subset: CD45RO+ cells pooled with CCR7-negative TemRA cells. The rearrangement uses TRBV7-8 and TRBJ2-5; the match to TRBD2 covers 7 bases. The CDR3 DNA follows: TGTGCCAGCAGCTTAGGGGGGAGGGGGACCCAGTACTTC. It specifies CASSLGGRGTQYF.